Following are 30 T cell receptor beta chains from one sample sequenced in a study of cytomegalovirus exposure and HLA in healthy donors. Vbeta (60) and Jbeta (13) primers were used in the PCR. Sequencing was performed with immunoSEQ multiplex PCR; in TCRdb, only in-frame clones are kept and a portion is missing. The sample has 50,000 to 70,000 clones, 78% seen once. The sequenced sample consisted of PBMCs. The receptor set was obtained from a girl between 5 and 17 years old in good health and CMV-seropositive.

The chain combines TRBV6-6 with TRBJ1-5, with 9 nucleotides matching TRBD1. This CDR3 contains 15 residues. The V gene end was trimmed by 6 bases and the J gene end by 4 bases; junction bases not matched to a gene: 7. In germline, CDR1 is MNHNY, CDR2 SVGAGI (reference sequence). DNA of the CDR3: TGTGCCAGCAGCTGGGACAGGGCCAAAAATCAGCCCCAGCATTTT. Protein product: CASSWDRAKNQPQHF.

This chain joins TRBV7-9 and TRBJ2-7; TRBD1 agrees at 9 bases. Germline CDR1 SEHNR, CDR2 FQNEAQ (reference sequence). The V gene end was trimmed by 5 bases and the J gene end by 0 bases; junction bases not matched to a gene: 14. This CDR3 has 18 amino acids. CDR3 in DNA: TGTGCCAGCAGCCCCGGTCCCGGGACAGGGCTCAACTCCTACGAGCAGTACTTC. It is translated as CASSPGPGTGLNSYEQYF.

The chain has TRBV6-1 and TRBJ1-5, with 7 bases identical to TRBD1. Germline assignment: CDR1 MNHNS and CDR2 SASEGT. V lost 4 bases, J lost 6 bases, and 3 bases stayed unmatched. The CDR3 runs 13 residues. This CDR3 reads CASSGQGGQPQHF. In DNA, the CDR3 is TGTGCCAGCAGTGGACAGGGAGGTCAGCCCCAGCATTTT.

CDR3 in amino acids: CASSPSGQVNAFF. CDR3 DNA: TGTGCCAGCAGCCCCTCGGGACAGGTGAATGCTTTCTTT. The chain employs TRBV28 and TRBJ1-1; 8 bases fit TRBD1. The V gene's germline CDR1 is MDHEN and CDR2 SYDVKM. This CDR3 contains 13 residues. V lost 6 bases, J lost 11 bases, and 11 bases stayed unmatched.

The chain recombines TRBV25-1 with TRBJ1-5, with D uncertain. Trimming pared 2 bases from V and 6 bases from J, leaving 8 bases between. The CDR3 length is 13 residues. Germline CDR1 reads MGHDK; CDR2 reads SYGVNS. The CDR3 sequence is CASSEAGSQPQHF. The CDR3 DNA reads as TGTGCCAGCAGTGAAGCGGGTTCTCAGCCCCAGCATTTT.

This sequence joins TRBV5-1 and TRBJ2-3, with D maybe TRBD2 (6 bases). Trimming took 5 bases from V and 6 from J, leaving 13 bases between them. Looked up from germline, CDR1 is SGHRS and CDR2 is YFSETQ. This CDR3 is 13 amino acids long. CDR3 nucleotide sequence: TGCGCCAGCAGGGGGAGACGGGGGGATACGCAGTATTTT. Translating gives CASRGRRGDTQYF.

This clone has a handful of counts. The chain joins TRBV4-1 to TRBJ2-7; a possible D gene is TRBD1 (6 bases). The ends were cut back, 2 bases at V and 2 bases at J, with 10 bases in the middle. Germline V gene sequence: CDR1 MGHRA, CDR2 YSYEKL. The CDR3 is made up of 14 amino acids. CDR3 sequence (DNA): TGCGCCAGCAGCCAAAATAACAGGGCCTACGAGCAGTACTTC. Amino acids: CASSQNNRAYEQYF.

V is TRBV6-1 and J is TRBJ1-5; perhaps TRBD1 as D (5 bases). The V gene's germline CDR1 is MNHNS and CDR2 SASEGT. This CDR3 is 14 amino acids long. V lost 4 bases, J lost 7 bases, and 14 bases lay in between. This CDR3 is CASSGSGRRQPQHF. Here the CDR3 DNA reads TGTGCCAGCAGTGGTTCAGGGCGTCGGCAGCCCCAGCATTTT.

This clone was counted a few times. This chain connects TRBV18 to TRBJ2-1; possible D gene TRBD2, 6 bases. Germline V gene sequence: CDR1 KGHSH, CDR2 LQKENI. This CDR3 is built from 17 residues. The V gene lost 3 bases and the J gene lost 0 bases, with 15 bases spanning the gap. The DNA of the CDR3 is TGTGCCAGCTCACCCGGAGGCGGGGTTGGCTCCTACAATGAGCAGTTCTTC. Encoded protein: CASSPGGGVGSYNEQFF.

V and J are TRBV28 and TRBJ1-3; tentative D call: TRBD1 (5 bases). The CDR3 spans 14 residues. V was clipped by 4 bases and J by 1 base, with 8 bases between them. CDR1 and CDR2 (germline): MDHEN, SYDVKM. In DNA, the CDR3 is TGTGCCAGCAGTTCTGCAGGGTCTGGAAACACCATATATTTT. Translation gives CASSSAGSGNTIYF.

The rearrangement joins TRBV5-1 to TRBJ1-1; possible D gene TRBD1, 5 bases. The CDR3 is made up of 12 amino acids. CDR1 and CDR2 from the germline V gene are SGHRS and YFSETQ. V was cut by 0 bases and J by 5 bases, with 5 bases left in between. CDR3 sequence: CASSLEGTEAFF. CDR3 in DNA: TGCGCCAGCAGCTTGGAGGGGACTGAAGCTTTCTTT.

In DNA, the CDR3 is TGTGCCAGCGGACCTACGGGGAGCACAGATACGCAGTATTTT. It codes for CASGPTGSTDTQYF. The chain is built from TRBV25-1 and TRBJ2-3; D possibly corresponds to TRBD2 (5 bases). V lost 8 bases and J lost 0, with 12 bases in between. Germline V gene data show CDR1 as MGHDK and CDR2 as SYGVNS. CDR3 length: 14 residues.

The CDR3 DNA reads as TGTGCCACCTTAGGACGGGAACCTGAGCAGTTCTTC. Translation gives CATLGREPEQFF. This rearrangement joins TRBV19 to TRBJ2-1, with TRBD2 as a possible D gene (5 bases). Germline loops: CDR1 LNHDA, CDR2 SQIVND (reference sequence). V lost 10 bases and J lost 9, with 16 bases in between. The CDR3 consists of 12 residues.

This chain links TRBV30 with TRBJ1-1; 9 bases agree with TRBD1. The CDR3 extends over 17 amino acids. With 1 base clipped from V and 2 bases from J, the junction kept 11 bases outside the gene matches. The germline V gene encodes CDR1 GTSNPN and CDR2 SVGIG (reference sequence). CDR3 in DNA: TGTGCCTGGAGTGCTGGGGGACAGGGAATTCTTAACACTGAAGCTTTCTTT. It is translated as CAWSAGGQGILNTEAFF. Using reference TRBV30 and TRBJ1-1 for the parts outside the CDR3, the full variable domain is SQTIHQWPATLVQPVGSPLSLECTVEGTSNPNLYWYRQAAGRGLQLLFYSVGIGQISSEVPQNLSASRPQDRQFILSSKKLLLSDSGFYLCAWSAGGQGILNTEAFFGQGTRLTVV.

This clone was counted a few times. The rearrangement uses TRBV5-6 and TRBJ1-5; D is perhaps TRBD1 (5 bases). V gave up 3 bases and J gave up 9 bases, with 13 bases separating them. CDR3 length: 13 amino acids. CDR1 is SGHDT, CDR2 YYEEEE, per germline. DNA for the CDR3: TGTGCCAGCAGCTACAGGAGAGGTTGGCCCCAGCATTTT. Its translation is CASSYRRGWPQHF. Filled out from reference TRBV5-6 and TRBJ1-5, the complete variable domain reads DAGVTQSPTHLIKTRGQQVTLRCSPKSGHDTVSWYQQALGQGPQFIFQYYEEEERQRGNFPDRFSGHQFPNYSSELNVNALLLGDSALYLCASSYRRGWPQHFGDGTRLSIL.

This clone was observed a single time. The CDR3 nucleotides read TGTGCCACCGCCGGGACAGGGAGCTACGAGCAGTACTTC. Its translation is CATAGTGSYEQYF. This chain links TRBV19 with TRBJ2-7; 9 bases are shared with TRBD1. With 10 bases clipped from V and 3 bases from J, the junction kept 7 bases outside the gene matches. CDR3 length: 13 residues. From germline, CDR1 is LNHDA and CDR2 SQIVND (reference sequence).

This clone has only one observation. V usage is TRBV29-1 and J usage is TRBJ2-7; 15 bases match TRBD2. The length of the CDR3 is 14 residues. Germline values: CDR1 SQVTM, CDR2 ANQGSEA. The trim removed 7 bases at V and 6 bases at J, leaving 7 bases unmatched. The DNA of the CDR3 is TGCAGCGCGAAGGGACTAGCGGGAGGATCCGAGCAGTACTTC. Its protein product is CSAKGLAGGSEQYF.

This chain uses TRBV5-1 with TRBJ1-5; D possibly corresponds to TRBD1 (6 bases). Per the germline V gene, CDR1 is SGHRS and CDR2 is YFSETQ. The CDR3 runs to 15 residues. Trimming pared 4 bases from V and 4 bases from J, leaving 15 bases between. The CDR3 reads CASSQGGMLNQPQHF. CDR3 DNA: TGCGCCAGCAGCCAAGGGGGTATGCTGAATCAGCCCCAGCATTTT. The full variable domain, in which reference TRBV5-1 and TRBJ1-5 provide the parts outside the CDR3, is KAGVTQTPRYLIKTRGQQVTLSCSPISGHRSVSWYQQTPGQGLQFLFEYFSETQRNKGNFPGRFSGRQFSNSRSEMNVSTLELGDSALYLCASSQGGMLNQPQHFGDGTRLSIL.

This clone was recorded once. The chain couples TRBV30 to TRBJ2-7, with D hard to call. The V gene's germline CDR1 is GTSNPN and CDR2 SVGIG (reference sequence). The CDR3 contains 11 residues. Trimming removed 1 base from V and 6 bases from J, with 7 bases in between. The CDR3 sequence is CAWSGAGEQYF. The CDR3, as DNA: TGTGCCTGGAGTGGGGCTGGCGAGCAGTACTTC.

This clone was found a few times. This sequence joins TRBV4-3 and TRBJ2-7; tentatively, D is TRBD1 (6 bases). The germline gives CDR1 LGHNA, CDR2 YSLEER. The CDR3 has 15 residues. The ends were cut back, 1 base at V and 0 bases at J, with 10 bases in the middle. CDR3 sequence (DNA): TGCGCCAGCAGCCAAGTTGAGGGGGACTCCTACGAGCAGTACTTC. Translating it yields CASSQVEGDSYEQYF.

This chain uses TRBV28 with TRBJ2-7, with D possibly TRBD2 on 6 matching bases. CDR1 MDHEN and CDR2 SYDVKM come from the germline V gene. The CDR3 has 13 residues. The germline V and J ends were trimmed by 3 bases and 4 bases, with 10 bases remaining between them. CDR3 amino acids: CASSFGGSYEQYF. The DNA for the CDR3 is TGTGCCAGCAGTTTTGGGGGGAGTTACGAGCAGTACTTC. Filled out from reference TRBV28 and TRBJ2-7, the complete variable domain reads DVKVTQSSRYLVKRTGEKVFLECVQDMDHENMFWYRQDPGLGLRLIYFSYDVKMKEKGDIPEGYSVSREKKERFSLILESASTNQTSMYLCASSFGGSYEQYFGPGTRLTVT.

This rearrangement joins TRBV14 to TRBJ1-2, with 8 bases identical to TRBD1. This CDR3 comprises 13 residues. V lost 4 bases to trimming and J lost 7 bases; unmatched junction nucleotides: 5. The V gene's germline CDR1 is SGHDN and CDR2 FVKESK. In nucleotides, the CDR3 is TGTGCCAGCAGCCTCAGGGGGCGGGGTGGCTACACCTTC. It is translated as CASSLRGRGGYTF. Variable domain in full (rest from reference TRBV14 and TRBJ1-2): EAGVTQFPSHSVIEKGQTVTLRCDPISGHDNLYWYRRVMGKEIKFLLHFVKESKQDESGMPNNRFLAERTGGTYSTLKVQPAELEDSGVYFCASSLRGRGGYTFGSGTRLTVV.

The V gene is TRBV29-1, the J gene TRBJ1-1; a weak D match, TRBD1 (5 bases). Between the trimmed V and J ends, which lost 5 bases and 0 bases, there was a span of 10 bases. The CDR3 has 13 amino acids. The V gene's germline CDR1 is SQVTM and CDR2 ANQGSEA. The CDR3 is CSVRGRMNTEAFF. The CDR3 DNA sequence: TGCAGCGTTCGGGGGAGGATGAACACTGAAGCTTTCTTT.

This clone was recorded a few times. The chain links TRBV6-1 to TRBJ1-5; D unclear. The CDR3 consists of 11 residues. Germline CDR1 and CDR2: MNHNS and SASEGT. Trimming shortened V by 3 bases and J by 9 bases, and 6 bases separated the two germline ends. The CDR3 sequence: CASSDSAPQHF. Written as DNA, the CDR3 is TGTGCCAGCAGTGATAGTGCGCCCCAGCATTTT.

The CDR3 here is CASSQDPVTGEEKLFF. The CDR3 DNA sequence: TGCGCCAGCAGCCAAGATCCCGTGACAGGGGAGGAAAAACTGTTTTTT. The chain joins TRBV4-3 to TRBJ1-4, with 8 bases aligning to TRBD1. The J segment lost 8 bases and the V segment lost 0 bases, leaving 8 bases of the junction unmatched. The V gene's germline CDR1 is LGHNA and CDR2 YSLEER. The CDR3 has 16 amino acids.

V is TRBV25-1 and J is TRBJ2-2, with 11 bases lining up with TRBD1. The germline V gene encodes CDR1 MGHDK and CDR2 SYGVNS. The CDR3 is 16 residues long. With 2 bases clipped from V and 4 bases from J, the junction kept 3 bases outside the gene matches. This CDR3 reads CASSELGTGGTGELFF. CDR3 in DNA: TGTGCCAGCAGTGAACTAGGGACAGGGGGCACCGGGGAGCTGTTTTTT.

This clone was counted between two and nine times. The V and J genes are TRBV28 and TRBJ1-2; possibly TRBD1 for D (5 bases). CDR3 length equals 16 residues. The V gene lost 5 bases and the J gene lost 4 bases, with 20 bases spanning the gap. Germline V gives CDR1 MDHEN, CDR2 SYDVKM. Here the CDR3 reads CASSRRGLDRSYGYTF. In DNA form, the CDR3 reads TGTGCCAGCAGTCGACGTGGGCTCGACAGATCCTATGGCTACACCTTC.

This chain uses TRBV7-9 with TRBJ1-1; 7 bases line up with TRBD1. V lost 3 bases and J lost 2; bases outside the gene matches: 3. The CDR3 has 14 residues. The V gene's germline CDR1 is SEHNR and CDR2 FQNEAQ (reference sequence). CDR3 sequence reads: CASSFGQDNTEAFF. CDR3 nucleotide sequence: TGTGCCAGCAGCTTCGGACAGGACAACACTGAAGCTTTCTTT.

The chain joins TRBV6-5 to TRBJ2-5; TRBD2 matches at 9 bases. This CDR3 is 16 amino acids long. Germline trimming cut 1 base from V and 2 bases from J; bases unmatched to any gene: 5. CDR1 is MNHEY, CDR2 SVGAGI, per germline. The CDR3 DNA sequence: TGTGCCAGCAGTTACTTCCCTAGCGGGGCTCAAGAGACCCAGTACTTC. Protein sequence: CASSYFPSGAQETQYF.

The chain combines TRBV29-1 with TRBJ2-7; D perhaps matches TRBD1 (8 bases). V was clipped by 5 bases and J by 3 bases, with 17 bases between them. Per germline, CDR1 SQVTM and CDR2 ANQGSEA. The CDR3 extends over 14 amino acids. CDR3 nucleotides: TGCAGCGTTTCCACAGGGGGAGGGAGCTACGAGCAGTACTTC. Amino acid sequence: CSVSTGGGSYEQYF.